Listed below are T cell receptor beta chains from one sample, sequenced in a study of cytomegalovirus exposure and HLA in healthy donors. Profiled with immunoSEQ multiplex PCR; TCRdb holds only in-frame clones, not every one. The table includes roughly 120,000 clones, around 74% detected once. Sequences were obtained from PBMCs. The receptors shown here come from a woman aged 18-35 years in good health and CMV-seronegative. The CDR3 runs from the conserved cysteine through the conserved F or W. The D gene is left open where the match is weak. A row's size may be missing; if present it is once, few, many or a size class.

v_gene,j_gene,d_gene,abundance,CDR3nt,CDR3aa
TRBV28,TRBJ1-1,TRBD1,.,TGTGCCAGCACTCTGCCGGGACAGGGGCTAAACACTGAAGCTTTCTTT,CASTLPGQGLNTEAFF
TRBV6-5,TRBJ1-5,.,.,TGTGCCAGCAGTTATTCTCAGAATCAGCCCCAGCATTTT,CASSYSQNQPQHF
TRBV7-2,TRBJ1-2,.,.,TGTGCCAGCAGCTTAGAACAGGGATTGGGCTACACCTTC,CASSLEQGLGYTF
TRBV7-6,TRBJ2-7,TRBD2,.,TGTGCCAGCAGCTTGGGGACTAGCGGGGGGCCCGGTCTTTTCGAGCAGTACTTC,CASSLGTSGGPGLFEQYF
TRBV19,TRBJ2-7,.,.,TGTGCCAGTAGTAGGGCAGCGCAGGCGGGCTTCTACGAGCAGTACTTC,CASSRAAQAGFYEQYF
TRBV28,TRBJ2-7,.,.,TGTGCCAGCAGTGGAGTACTCGGCGAGCAGTACTTC,CASSGVLGEQYF
TRBV6-5,TRBJ1-1,TRBD1,few,TGTGCCAGCAGCCGTCGACAGGGCACTGAAGCTTTCTTT,CASSRRQGTEAFF
TRBV28,TRBJ1-5,TRBD1,.,TGTGCCAGCAGTTTCCGGGACAGGGCGGTTCAGCCCCAGCATTTT,CASSFRDRAVQPQHF
TRBV6-1,TRBJ1-2,.,few,TGTGCCAGCAGTGATAGGGGACACGTATATGGCTACACCTTC,CASSDRGHVYGYTF
TRBV5-6,TRBJ1-1,.,.,TGTGCCAGCAGCTTGAGCGGGCCGAATAAAGCTTTCTTT,CASSLSGPNKAFF
TRBV13,TRBJ1-1,.,.,TGTGCCAGCAGCTCACAGGGTCTGAACACTGAAGCTTTCTTT,CASSSQGLNTEAFF
TRBV9,TRBJ2-1,TRBD1,.,TGTGCCAGCAGCGTAGAAATATCACAGGGGTCCTACAATGAGCAGTTCTTC,CASSVEISQGSYNEQFF
TRBV4-1,TRBJ1-5,.,.,TGCGCCAGCAGCCAAGCAGCCGGGATCAGAAATCAGCCCCAGCATTTT,CASSQAAGIRNQPQHF
TRBV7-9,TRBJ2-6,.,.,TGTGCCAGCAGCCCCAACAGGGCCTCTGGGGCCAACGTCCTGACTTTC,CASSPNRASGANVLTF
TRBV4-2,TRBJ2-3,TRBD2,.,TGTGCCAGCAGCGGGCTAGCGGGGGCCGTCACAGATACGCAGTATTTT,CASSGLAGAVTDTQYF
TRBV5-6,TRBJ1-2,.,once,TGTGCCAGCAGCCTGGACATCTATGGCTACACCTTC,CASSLDIYGYTF
TRBV7-9,TRBJ1-1,.,.,TGTGCCAGCAGCCAACAAGTGAACACTGAAGCTTTCTTT,CASSQQVNTEAFF
TRBV29-1,TRBJ1-2,TRBD1,.,TGCAGCGTTGGCGGGACAGCGAACTATGGCTACACCTTC,CSVGGTANYGYTF
TRBV25-1,TRBJ2-7,.,.,TGTGCCAGCAGCGTTGGCCCTCTCTCCTACGAGCAGTACTTC,CASSVGPLSYEQYF
TRBV28,TRBJ2-7,.,.,TGTGCCAGCAGCGTTACAGGGGGGGCCTACGAGCAGTACTTC,CASSVTGGAYEQYF
TRBV4-2,TRBJ1-3,.,.,TGTGCCAGCAGCCAATTCAGTGGGCAGCTACACAGGAACACCATATATTTT,CASSQFSGQLHRNTIYF
TRBV30,TRBJ1-2,TRBD1,once,TGTGCCTGCTCTGGACAGGCTTTCGGGTATGGCTACACCTTC,CACSGQAFGYGYTF
TRBV30,TRBJ1-4,.,once,TGTGCCTGGAGTCTAAATCTCCTCCGAACAGGTTACTTGGAAAAACTGTTTTTT,CAWSLNLLRTGYLEKLFF
TRBV7-8,TRBJ2-7,TRBD1,few,TGTGCCAGCAGCTCAGCCCCGGGACAGGGGTACGAGCAGTACTTC,CASSSAPGQGYEQYF
TRBV29-1,TRBJ2-4,TRBD2,.,TGCAGCGTTGCTTCCGGGACTAGCCCTGCCAAAAACATTCAGTACTTC,CSVASGTSPAKNIQYF
TRBV29-1,TRBJ1-2,.,.,TGCAGCGTTGGACAGTCTAGAGAATACACCTTC,CSVGQSREYTF
TRBV6-5,TRBJ1-2,TRBD1,.,TGTGCCAGCACCAGGACAGGGTCTAACTATGGCTACACCTTC,CASTRTGSNYGYTF